This entry lists 23 T cell receptor beta chains sequenced from one sample in a study of blood T cell repertoires in COVID-19. Sequencing was performed with immunoSEQ multiplex PCR; in TCRdb, only in-frame clones are kept and a portion is missing. This sample has 150,000 to 200,000 clones, with under 85% found just once. Sequenced input: peripheral blood. The source is a woman aged 70-85 years with COVID-19, enrolled during active disease.

This chain uses TRBV30 with TRBJ2-1; the match to TRBD2 covers 12 bases. The germline CDR1 and CDR2 sequences are GTSNPN and SVGIG (reference sequence). J gave up 7 bases and V 4 bases, and 14 bases lay outside the gene matches. The CDR3 extends over 17 amino acids. The CDR3 coding sequence is TGTGCCTGGACCCGTCAAACGACTAGCGGGAGTTGGAATGAGCAGTTCTTC. Translation: CAWTRQTTSGSWNEQFF.

The chain joins TRBV18 to TRBJ1-3, with TRBD1 as a possible D gene (5 bases). This CDR3 has 14 residues. Trimming left V 3 bases short and J 2 bases short, with 8 bases between. CDR1 is KGHSH and CDR2 is LQKENI in the germline V gene. CDR3 loop: CASSPRGAGNTIYF. The DNA for the CDR3 is TGTGCCAGCTCACCCCGGGGGGCTGGAAACACCATATATTTT. The full variable domain, with the rest looked up from reference TRBV18 and TRBJ1-3, is NAGVMQNPRHLVRRRGQEARLRCSPMKGHSHVYWYRQLPEEGLKFMVYLQKENIIDESGMPKERFSAEFPKEGPSILRIQQVVRGDSAAYFCASSPRGAGNTIYFGEGSWLTVV.

This chain connects TRBV19 to TRBJ2-7, with 8 bases lining up with TRBD1. After removal of 10 bases from V and 2 bases from J, the junction contained 7 bases not matched to a gene. This CDR3 is 13 amino acids long. CDR1 is LNHDA and CDR2 is SQIVND in the germline V gene (reference sequence). DNA for the CDR3: TGTGCCACCACTCGGACAGGGACCTACGAGCAGTACTTC. This gives the protein CATTRTGTYEQYF.

The rearrangement uses TRBV29-1 and TRBJ1-5, with TRBD1 as a possible D gene (5 bases). The ends were cut back, 6 bases at V and 4 bases at J, with 13 bases in the middle. CDR1 and CDR2 from the germline V gene are SQVTM and ANQGSEA. The CDR3 runs 13 residues. The CDR3: CSVQAQGNQPQHF. Written as DNA, the CDR3 is TGCAGCGTGCAAGCCCAGGGTAATCAGCCCCAGCATTTT.

The V call is TRBV4-1, the J call TRBJ1-2, with D maybe TRBD1 (6 bases). The V end was cut by 3 bases, the J end by 4 bases, with 18 bases between. Germline V gives CDR1 MGHRA, CDR2 YSYEKL. This CDR3 is built from 16 residues. The CDR3 coding sequence is TGCGCCAGCAGCCAGGGGGAGGGGGGGCGAATCTATGGCTACACCTTC. This translates into CASSQGEGGRIYGYTF.

The CDR3 loop reads CASSFPSGTSGWLYEQFF. The CDR3 region has the DNA TGCGCCAGCAGCTTCCCCTCCGGGACTAGCGGGTGGCTGTACGAGCAGTTCTTC. The rearrangement joins TRBV5-1 to TRBJ2-1; 12 bases match TRBD2. The CDR3 spans 18 residues. CDR1 is SGHRS and CDR2 is YFSETQ in the germline V gene. J lost 10 bases, V lost 2 bases, and 16 bases had no gene match.

The chain carries TRBV18 and TRBJ2-5, with 8 positions matching TRBD1. J was trimmed by 5 bases and V by 6 bases; bases with no gene match: 11. Germline CDR1 reads KGHSH; CDR2 reads LQKENI. This CDR3 comprises 15 residues. CDR3 bases: TGTGCCAGCTCTCCTTATCAGGGGGCTGGGGAGACCCAGTACTTC. Its protein is CASSPYQGAGETQYF.

This chain links TRBV29-1 with TRBJ2-5, with D tentatively TRBD2 (6 bases). This CDR3 contains 15 residues. Trimming cost V 7 bases and J 5 bases, with 23 bases left between them. The germline V gene encodes CDR1 SQVTM and CDR2 ANQGSEA. The CDR3 coding sequence is TGCAGCGCTATCCCCCTCTTGGGCGGGGTGGAGACCCAGTACTTC. Protein: CSAIPLLGGVETQYF.

The rearrangement joins TRBV6-5 to TRBJ2-5; D unclear. V shed 7 bases and J shed 3 bases, with 15 bases lying between them. The CDR3 is 14 amino acids. Germline V gene lookup returns CDR1 MNHEY and CDR2 SVGAGI. The CDR3 nucleotides are TGTGCCAGCACTCCCGATTGGGCAAAAGAGACCCAGTACTTC. Translation gives CASTPDWAKETQYF.

The chain is built from TRBV18 and TRBJ2-3; unclear D gene. The CDR3 extends over 13 amino acids. V shed 2 bases and J shed 2 bases, with 5 bases lying between them. Germline CDR1 reads KGHSH; CDR2 reads LQKENI. The CDR3, as DNA: TGTGCCAGCTCACCAAGAGACACAGATACGCAGTATTTT. It is translated as CASSPRDTDTQYF.

This sequence joins TRBV30 and TRBJ1-1; D is perhaps TRBD1 (6 bases). V lost 0 bases and J lost 5, with 13 bases in between. The CDR3 has 14 residues. Per germline, CDR1 GTSNPN and CDR2 SVGIG (reference sequence). The CDR3 loop is CAWSVSGRGTEAFF. The CDR3 region has the DNA TGTGCCTGGAGTGTCTCCGGGAGGGGGACTGAAGCTTTCTTT.

The rearrangement uses TRBV7-2 and TRBJ2-2; 7 bases align to TRBD1. Germline values: CDR1 SGHTA, CDR2 FQGNSA. The CDR3 covers 16 residues. The V and J ends lost 1 base and 1 base, in that order; junction bases with no gene match: 3. CDR3 coding DNA: TGTGCCAGCAGCTTAGAAGGGGGCCTGAACACCGGGGAGCTGTTTTTT. Protein sequence: CASSLEGGLNTGELFF.

The rearrangement uses TRBV6-6 and TRBJ1-5, with D possibly being TRBD1 (5 bases). This CDR3 region has 14 residues. CDR1 and CDR2 (germline): MNHNY, SVGAGI (reference sequence). Trimming pared 2 bases from V and 7 bases from J, leaving 12 bases between. CDR3 DNA sequence: TGTGCCAGCAGTTACGACAGAATCCAGCAGCCCCAGCATTTT. As protein: CASSYDRIQQPQHF.

This clone was seen a few times. The chain recombines TRBV19 with TRBJ1-5; D call uncertain. Trimming removed 3 bases from V and 5 bases from J, with 5 bases in between. Germline values: CDR1 LNHDA, CDR2 SQIVND (reference sequence). The length of the CDR3 is 12 residues. The CDR3 nucleotides are TGTGCCAGTAGTATCTACGATCAGCCCCAGCATTTT. Protein product: CASSIYDQPQHF.

The V call is TRBV6-2 or TRBV6-3, the J call TRBJ1-1; the D gene is possibly TRBD1 (6 bases). The germline V gene has CDR1 MNHEY and CDR2 SVGEGT. Trimming shortened V by 5 bases and J by 2 bases, and 12 bases separated the two germline ends. The length of the CDR3 is 14 residues. Here the CDR3 reads CASSIGGTNTEAFF. The CDR3 DNA is TGTGCCAGCAGTATAGGGGGAACTAACACTGAAGCTTTCTTT.

Note on this clone: This sample also contains other DNA sequences that code for the same CDR3. The gene calls are TRBV30 and TRBJ2-7; possible D gene TRBD2, 6 bases. The germline gives CDR1 GTSNPN, CDR2 SVGIG (reference sequence). With 0 bases removed from V and 0 bases from J, the gap between germline ends came to 9 bases. The CDR3 consists of 14 residues. The CDR3 here is CAWSVGGSSYEQYF. CDR3 coding DNA: TGTGCCTGGAGTGTTGGGGGGAGCTCCTACGAGCAGTACTTC.

This chain links TRBV28 with TRBJ2-1, with a weak D call TRBD2 (5 bases). The CDR3 loop spans 16 amino acids. Germline V gene lookup returns CDR1 MDHEN and CDR2 SYDVKM. V shed 6 bases and J shed 4 bases, with 19 bases lying between them. The CDR3 bases are TGTGCCAGCAGCTCCCAGCTAGCTTCCCATTACAATGAGCAGTTCTTC. Its protein is CASSSQLASHYNEQFF.

J is TRBJ2-1 and V is TRBV12-1; whether TRBD2, the table's D call, matches the DNA was not checked. TRBV12-1 is assigned pseudogene status. The CDR3 has 17 residues. CDR3 region: CASSSSSGTHSYNEQFF. CDR3 bases: TGTGCCAGCAGCTCTTCAAGCGGGACCCACTCCTACAATGAGCAGTTCTTC.

V gene TRBV5-1 combines with J gene TRBJ1-6; a possible D gene is TRBD1 (5 bases). CDR1 and CDR2 from the germline V gene are SGHRS and YFSETQ. The CDR3 totals 14 residues. V lost 3 bases, J lost 9 bases, and 13 bases lay in between. DNA of the CDR3: TGCGCCAGCAGCTCGGGACGGGAGGGTTCACCCCTCCACTTT. Amino acids: CASSSGREGSPLHF.

This clone turned up a few times. CDR3 nucleotides: TGTGCCAGCAGTTCCCAACCTGGGCCCGGTCGCTACACCTTC. This encodes CASSSQPGPGRYTF. This rearrangement joins TRBV28 to TRBJ1-2, with unresolved D. Germline CDR1 MDHEN, CDR2 SYDVKM. This CDR3 contains 14 residues. V was clipped by 4 bases and J by 9 bases, with 18 bases between them.

This chain connects TRBV7-2 to TRBJ2-7; D gene uncertain. Germline loops: CDR1 SGHTA, CDR2 FQGNSA. Trimming took off 3 bases at V and 3 bases at J, with 12 bases between the two ends. The CDR3 runs to 14 residues. DNA for the CDR3: TGTGCCAGCAGCTTGACCACCCTAGACTACGAGCAGTACTTC. It codes for CASSLTTLDYEQYF.

V gene TRBV2 combines with J gene TRBJ1-1, with 7 bases aligning to TRBD1. The junction had 8 bases not matched to a gene; V was cut back by 3 bases and J by 1 base. The germline gives CDR1 SNHLY, CDR2 FYNNEI. This CDR3 spans 16 amino acids. CDR3 loop: CASSDFPGTENTEAFF. DNA for the CDR3: TGTGCCAGCAGTGATTTTCCCGGGACAGAGAACACTGAAGCTTTCTTT.

As DNA, the CDR3 is TGTGCCAGCAGCTCCCGGACTAGCGGGAGCGGAGAGACCCAGTACTTC. This gives the protein CASSSRTSGSGETQYF. The chain uses TRBV7-2 and TRBJ2-5; the match to TRBD2 covers 13 bases. The V gene end was trimmed by 4 bases and the J gene end by 4 bases; junction bases not matched to a gene: 6. There are 16 residues in the CDR3. CDR1 is SGHTA, CDR2 FQGNSA, per germline.